The clone carrying this T cell receptor (beta chain) was counted at least ten times. The record originates from a study of Graves' ophthalmopathy and Graves' hyperthyroidism. RNA transcripts provided the template for amplifying TCR beta CDR3 regions. First-round RT-PCR relied on HTBI primers, and a second-round multiplex PCR came next. MiXCR was run by TCRdb on the multiplex PCR reads, yielding one entry per CDR3 protein. The table includes hundreds of thousands of distinct CDR3 sequences, 21% detected once. The germline V gene has CDR1 MNHNS and CDR2 SASEGT. Trimming stripped 6 bases from V and 9 bases from J, with 12 bases between. The CDR3 totals 12 residues.

This chain connects TRBV6-1 to TRBJ1-5; D unclear. Sequenced material: peripheral blood. This clonotype originated in a woman younger than 35 with stable Graves' hyperthyroidism. CDR3 nucleotides: TGTGCCAGCAGACCCATGGTCGGGCCCCAGCATTTT. Protein sequence: CASRPMVGPQHF.